A single T cell receptor beta chain is shown here with its context. The data derive from a study of blood T cell repertoires in COVID-19. About the research overall: Acute and convalescent COVID-19 specimens originated in the United States, Italy and Spain.

The CDR3 consists of 11 residues. CDR1 DFQATT and CDR2 SNEGSKA come from the germline V gene (reference sequence). Deletions cut 5 bases from V and 7 bases from J, with 8 bases between. Study processing details: Reference gene primers were amplified, and this amplification served to estimate nucleated cell counts. TCRdb's table, derived via immunoSEQ multiplex PCR, lists solely in-frame clones and lacks some. V, J and clone size are those of that table, while D and trimming were read from the DNA. The table lists under 300,000 clones, approximately 83% of them singletons. This clonotype was sampled from a woman aged 80 or older with acute or convalescent COVID-19. This chain joins TRBV20-1 and TRBJ2-2, with a weak D call TRBD1 (5 bases). The sequenced material came from peripheral blood. The CDR3 sequence: CSAYRNGELFF. For the CDR3, the DNA is TGCAGTGCTTACAGGAACGGGGAGCTGTTTTTT.